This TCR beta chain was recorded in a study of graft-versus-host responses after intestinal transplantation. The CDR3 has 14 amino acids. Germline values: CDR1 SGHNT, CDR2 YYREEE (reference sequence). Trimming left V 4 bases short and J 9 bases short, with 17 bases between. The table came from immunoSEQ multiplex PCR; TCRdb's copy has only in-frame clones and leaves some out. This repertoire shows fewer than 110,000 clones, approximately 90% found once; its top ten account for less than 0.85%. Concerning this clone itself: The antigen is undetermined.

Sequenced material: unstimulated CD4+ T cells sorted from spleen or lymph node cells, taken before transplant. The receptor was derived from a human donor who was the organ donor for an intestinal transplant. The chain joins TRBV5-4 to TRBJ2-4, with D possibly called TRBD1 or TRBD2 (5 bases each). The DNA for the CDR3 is TGTGCCAGCAGCCCCGGGGCACCGTGGGGCATTCAGTACTTC. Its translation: CASSPGAPWGIQYF. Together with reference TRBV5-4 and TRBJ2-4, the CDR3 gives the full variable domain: ETGVTQSPTHLIKTRGQQVTLRCSSQSGHNTVSWYQQALGQGPQFIFQYYREEENGRGNFPPRFSGLQFPNYSSELNVNALELDDSALYLCASSPGAPWGIQYFGAGTRLSVL.